This T cell receptor (beta chain) was recovered during a study of blood T cell repertoires in COVID-19. Study-wide background: Samples of COVID-19 (acute and convalescent) were obtained from the United States, Italy and Spain. The cDNA or gDNA used as material had been derived from T cells, B-cell-depleted T cells, or PBMCs.

The germline gives CDR1 MNHEY, CDR2 SVGAGI. Trimming pared 4 bases from V and 7 bases from J, leaving 19 bases between. The CDR3 loop spans 15 amino acids. Original processing notes: Amplification of reference gene primers provided the estimated nucleated cell counts. TCRdb's table, derived via immunoSEQ multiplex PCR, lists solely in-frame clones and lacks some. V and J calls and clone size are those listed in that table; D and trimming were worked out from the DNA. This sample has about 34,000 clones, with around 84% found just once. This clone came up a few times. The sample consisted of peripheral blood. This clonotype was obtained from a human donor with acute or convalescent COVID-19. The donor label of this sample is uncertain. The rearrangement joins TRBV6-5 to TRBJ1-2, with D perhaps TRBD1 (6 bases). The CDR3 DNA follows: TGTGCCAGCAGTTCCCTTTCCTCCGCAGGGGTTGGCTACACCTTC. It encodes CASSSLSSAGVGYTF.